Listed here are 21 T cell receptor beta chains from one sample, sequenced in a study of vaccination effects on CD4 cells after COVID-19. The data were produced by immunoSEQ multiplex PCR, yet TCRdb's version contains in-frame clones alone and is incomplete. The sample yields roughly 25,000 clones, roughly 70% seen once. Their antigens remain unidentified. Expansion of antigen-specific CD4+ T cells with viral peptide pools was carried out by the ViraFEST assay before sequencing. Researchers isolated CD4+ T cells once approximately eleven days of culture had elapsed. Either the BNT162b2 or mRNA-1273 vaccine was given to participants in two doses. This specimen consisted of CD4+ T cells from PBMCs cultured with SARS-CoV-2 spike peptides, obtained after COVID-19 vaccination. The receptors come from a human donor who received a COVID-19 vaccine.

This clone is labeled medium-sized. This sample also contains other DNA sequences that code for the same CDR3. The J gene is TRBJ2-5, the V gene TRBV4-2, with TRBD2 identical over 11 bases. Germline CDR1 is LGHNA and CDR2 is YNFKEQ. Trimming at V came to 6 bases and at J to 1 base, leaving 4 bases not matched to a gene. This CDR3 is built from 15 residues. The CDR3 sequence is CASSQTSGVQETQYF. The CDR3 region has the DNA TGTGCCAGCAGTCAGACTAGCGGGGTCCAAGAGACCCAGTACTTC.

This chain joins TRBV11-3 and TRBJ2-4; no reliable D call. Germline-derived CDR1 and CDR2 are SGHNT and YENEEA. V was clipped by 3 bases and J by 3 bases, with 3 bases between them. The CDR3 is 12 amino acids. The CDR3 coding sequence is TGTGCCAGCAGCTTGGACAAAAACATTCAGTACTTC. Protein sequence: CASSLDKNIQYF.

The V and J genes are TRBV3-1 (or the pseudogene TRBV3-2) and TRBJ2-1; D uncertain. Per the germline V gene, CDR1 is LGHDT and CDR2 is YNNKEL (reference sequence). With 5 bases removed from V and 4 bases from J, the gap between germline ends came to 6 bases. The CDR3 sequence is 12 residues long. The CDR3 DNA reads TGTGCCAGCAGCTTGAATTACAATGAGCAGTTCTTC. Its protein is CASSLNYNEQFF.

CDR3 nucleotides: TGCGCCAGCAGCCTTGATCCACAGGGGGACGCTTTCTTT. Translation gives CASSLDPQGDAFF. This chain uses TRBV5-1 with TRBJ1-1; 8 bases are a match to TRBD1. Unmatched junction bases numbered 10, after V lost 4 bases and J lost 11 bases. Per germline, CDR1 SGHRS and CDR2 YFSETQ. The CDR3 covers 13 residues.

This chain joins TRBV19 and TRBJ2-3; D unresolved. With 6 bases removed from V and 6 bases from J, the gap between germline ends came to 7 bases. Germline V gene lookup returns CDR1 LNHDA and CDR2 SQIVND (reference sequence). There are 11 residues in the CDR3. CDR3 protein: CASRSGDTQYF. The CDR3, as DNA: TGTGCCAGTAGATCGGGCGATACGCAGTATTTT.

This sequence joins TRBV7-8 and TRBJ1-1; maybe TRBD1 (6 bases). The V end lost 4 bases, the J end lost 0 bases, and 15 bases lay between the germline ends. The CDR3 loop spans 16 amino acids. Per germline, CDR1 SGHVS and CDR2 FQNEAQ. DNA of the CDR3: TGTGCCAGCAGCTCGCGAATCGGACAGCTGAACACTGAAGCTTTCTTT. It encodes CASSSRIGQLNTEAFF.

This clone was counted a few times. Written as DNA, the CDR3 is TGTGCCAGCTCACCACCAGGTCGATACTCTGGAAACACCATATATTTT. Translation: CASSPPGRYSGNTIYF. The gene calls are TRBV18 and TRBJ1-3, with D unclear. Germline-derived CDR1 and CDR2 are KGHSH and LQKENI. The CDR3 covers 16 residues. V lost 0 bases, J lost 0 bases, and 9 bases lay in between.

J is TRBJ2-1 and V is TRBV19, with TRBD2 matching 12 bases. CDR3 length equals 13 residues. CDR1 is LNHDA, CDR2 SQIVND, per germline (reference sequence). After removal of 6 bases from V and 8 bases from J, the junction contained 2 bases not matched to a gene. The CDR3 coding sequence is TGTGCCAGTAGCCTAGCGGGAGGGGATGAGCAGTTCTTC. This encodes CASSLAGGDEQFF. Full variable domain (missing parts from reference TRBV19 and TRBJ2-1): DGGITQSPKYLFRKEGQNVTLSCEQNLNHDAMYWYRQDPGQGLRLIYYSQIVNDFQKGDIAEGYSVSREKKESFPLTVTSAQKNPTAFYLCASSLAGGDEQFFGPGTRLTVL.

This clone was seen a handful of times. This chain uses TRBV5-4 with TRBJ2-7; weak D call: TRBD2 (7 bases). Germline V gene data show CDR1 as SGHNT and CDR2 as YYREEE (reference sequence). V was cut by 4 bases and J by 1 base, with 18 bases left in between. The CDR3 spans 16 residues. This chain's CDR3 is CASSPLGGGASYEQYF. The CDR3 DNA reads TGTGCCAGCAGCCCCCTGGGTGGGGGGGCTTCCTACGAGCAGTACTTC.

The CDR3 region has the DNA TGTGCCAGCAGCTTTACTACTAGCTTTGACAATGAGCAGTTCTTC. This translates into CASSFTTSFDNEQFF. This chain joins TRBV7-9 and TRBJ2-1; weak D call: TRBD2 (6 bases). Trimming cost V 3 bases and J 5 bases, with 14 bases left between them. The CDR3 loop spans 15 amino acids. Germline CDR1 and CDR2: SEHNR and FQNEAQ (reference sequence).

The CDR3 region is CASSAQYSGNTIYF. The CDR3 nucleotides read TGTGCCAGCAGCGCACAGTACTCTGGAAACACCATATATTTT. The chain links TRBV9 to TRBJ1-3; D gene ambiguous. Trimming left V 3 bases short and J 0 bases short, with 7 bases between. The CDR3 is made up of 14 amino acids. The germline gives CDR1 SGDLS, CDR2 YYNGEE.

This clone was seen just once. The chain recombines TRBV29-1 with TRBJ2-3, with 9 bases aligning to TRBD1. Germline V lookup: CDR1 SQVTM, CDR2 ANQGSEA. The CDR3 covers 15 residues. V was pared by 4 bases and J by 3 bases, with 8 bases of the junction left unmatched. The CDR3: CSVGGGQGNTDTQYF. CDR3 sequence (DNA): TGCAGCGTTGGGGGGGGACAGGGCAATACAGATACGCAGTATTTT.

The rearrangement links TRBV9 to TRBJ1-1, with D possibly being TRBD1 (5 bases). Germline CDR1 and CDR2: SGDLS and YYNGEE. With 4 bases removed from V and 3 bases from J, the gap between germline ends came to 13 bases. CDR3 length equals 14 residues. The CDR3 DNA follows: TGTGCCAGCAGCCCATGGGGGGGGGACACTGAAGCTTTCTTT. Amino acids: CASSPWGGDTEAFF.

CDR3 DNA sequence: TGTGCCAGCAGCTTGGCAGGTCAGGGGTATCTCGGGAACACTGAAGCTTTCTTT. Protein product: CASSLAGQGYLGNTEAFF. This sequence joins TRBV5-8 and TRBJ1-1; D perhaps matches TRBD1 (6 bases). Germline V gene lookup returns CDR1 SGHTS and CDR2 YDEGEE. Trimming took off 0 bases at V and 1 base at J, with 19 bases between the two ends. The CDR3 extends over 18 amino acids.

The chain has TRBV6-5 and TRBJ1-5; tentatively, D is TRBD1 (6 bases). The V gene's germline CDR1 is MNHEY and CDR2 SVGAGI. This CDR3 region has 13 residues. V lost 5 bases and J 4 bases, leaving 9 bases between the germline ends. CDR3 in amino acids: CASSRTVNQPQHF. The CDR3 DNA follows: TGTGCCAGCAGTCGGACAGTGAATCAGCCCCAGCATTTT.

The rearrangement links TRBV6-4 to TRBJ1-1; D perhaps matches TRBD1 (6 bases). Deletions cut 4 bases from V and 7 bases from J, with 13 bases between. Germline V gene sequence: CDR1 MRHNA, CDR2 SNTAGT. This CDR3 is 13 amino acids long. The CDR3 spells CASSVSGVGEAFF. The CDR3 DNA reads as TGTGCCAGCAGTGTATCAGGGGTTGGTGAAGCTTTCTTT.

In DNA, the CDR3 is TGTGCCAGCAGAACTGGACAAAGCAATCAGCCCCAGCATTTT. It yields the protein CASRTGQSNQPQHF. This sequence joins TRBV2 and TRBJ1-5; D may be TRBD1 (5 bases). The CDR3 loop spans 14 amino acids. Germline assignment: CDR1 SNHLY and CDR2 FYNNEI. Trimming shortened V by 6 bases and J by 1 base, and 10 bases separated the two germline ends.

The chain couples TRBV18 to TRBJ2-4; D perhaps matches TRBD1 (6 bases). In germline, CDR1 is KGHSH, CDR2 LQKENI. CDR3 length: 14 residues. Between the trimmed V and J ends, which lost 3 bases and 6 bases, there was a span of 12 bases. CDR3 sequence: CASSPSGQLNIQYF. Written as DNA, the CDR3 is TGTGCCAGCTCACCTTCCGGACAGCTAAACATTCAGTACTTC.

This chain uses TRBV5-4 with TRBJ2-7, with D unclear. The CDR3 runs to 14 residues. V lost 4 bases and J 3 bases, leaving 14 bases between the germline ends. Looked up from germline, CDR1 is SGHNT and CDR2 is YYREEE (reference sequence). The CDR3 spells CASSRDGWNYEQYF. Written as DNA, the CDR3 is TGTGCCAGCAGCCGAGACGGGTGGAACTACGAGCAGTACTTC. The whole variable domain, remainder taken from reference TRBV5-4 and TRBJ2-7, is ETGVTQSPTHLIKTRGQQVTLRCSSQSGHNTVSWYQQALGQGPQFIFQYYREEENGRGNFPPRFSGLQFPNYSSELNVNALELDDSALYLCASSRDGWNYEQYFGPGTRLTVT.

The chain is built from TRBV11-2 and TRBJ2-7, with D perhaps TRBD2 (6 bases). V dropped 6 bases and J dropped 7 bases, with 22 bases sitting between them. The length of the CDR3 is 15 residues. CDR1 is SGHAT, CDR2 FQNNGV, per germline. CDR3 in amino acids: CASRPPGRRGTEQYF. The CDR3 nucleotides read TGTGCCAGCAGGCCCCCCGGACGGCGGGGTACGGAGCAGTACTTC.

V is TRBV5-4 and J is TRBJ2-1; D is unclear. CDR1 is SGHNT and CDR2 is YYREEE in the germline V gene (reference sequence). Between the trimmed V and J ends, which lost 0 bases and 5 bases, there was a span of 6 bases. The CDR3 runs to 13 residues. CDR3 sequence reads: CASSLARNNEQFF. As DNA, the CDR3 is TGTGCCAGCAGCTTGGCCAGAAACAATGAGCAGTTCTTC.